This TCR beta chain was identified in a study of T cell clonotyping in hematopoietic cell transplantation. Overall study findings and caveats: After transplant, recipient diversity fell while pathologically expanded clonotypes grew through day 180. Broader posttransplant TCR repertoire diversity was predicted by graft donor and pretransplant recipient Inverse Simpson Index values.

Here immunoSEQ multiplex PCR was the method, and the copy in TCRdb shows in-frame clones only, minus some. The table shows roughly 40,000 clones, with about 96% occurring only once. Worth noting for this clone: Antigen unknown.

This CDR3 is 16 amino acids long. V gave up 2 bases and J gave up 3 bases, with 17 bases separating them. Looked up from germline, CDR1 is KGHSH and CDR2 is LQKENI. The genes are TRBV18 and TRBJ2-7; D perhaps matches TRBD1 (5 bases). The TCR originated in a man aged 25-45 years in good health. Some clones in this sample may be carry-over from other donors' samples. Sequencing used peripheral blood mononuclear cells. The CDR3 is CASSPDTQGPFYEQYF. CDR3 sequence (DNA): TGTGCCAGCTCACCAGACACCCAGGGTCCTTTCTACGAGCAGTACTTC.